This is a list of T cell receptor beta chains from one sample in a study of shared clonotypes between healthy human individuals. Clones were read by immunoSEQ multiplex PCR, and TCRdb kept only the in-frame ones, dropping some. The repertoire holds about 320,000 clones, with around 86% as singletons. Sequenced input: memory CD8+ T cells sorted from blood. Receptors originate from a man between 18 and 29 years old in good health. Each CDR3 is given with its conserved first and last residue. D genes are given only for firm matches. Clone size is shown for a subset of rows, as once, few, many or a class of expanded clone.

NA	TRBJ2-3	TRBV10-3	NA	TGTGCCATCAGTGGGGAGGACACAGATACGCAGTATTTT	CAISGEDTDTQYF
NA	TRBJ1-4	TRBV5-1	NA	TGCGCCAGCAGCTTCCTTGTTGGGAATGAAAAACTGTTTTTT	CASSFLVGNEKLFF
NA	TRBJ1-1	TRBV7-9	NA	TGTGCCAGCAGCTTAGTGGATCCGAAGGCTGAAGCTTTCTTT	CASSLVDPKAEAFF
few	TRBJ2-7	TRBV2	TRBD1	TGTGCCAGTTGGGGACAGGAGAACTACGAGCAGTACTTC	CASWGQENYEQYF
once	TRBJ2-3	TRBV30	TRBD2	TGTGCCTGGAGTGGATGGCTAGCGGGAGGTTTTTTCAAGGCAGATACGCAGTATTTT	CAWSGWLAGGFFKADTQYF
NA	TRBJ1-2	TRBV27	TRBD1	TGTGCCAGCAGTTTACAGGGGGCAAACTATGGCTACACCTTC	CASSLQGANYGYTF
NA	TRBJ2-7	TRBV10-1	NA	TGCGCCAGCAGTGATGAAGGGCCAGGCGTCCAGTACTTC	CASSDEGPGVQYF
many	TRBJ1-1	TRBV20-1	NA	TGCAGTGCCGAGGGGGTGGGTGAAGCTTTCTTT	CSAEGVGEAFF
NA	TRBJ1-2	TRBV7-9	NA	TGTGCCAGCAGCTTAGGGGGAGGACCGGGCTATGGCTACACCTTC	CASSLGGGPGYGYTF
NA	TRBJ1-1	TRBV6-6	NA	TGTGCCAGCACCTTGGGTAAGGTAAACACTGAAGCTTTCTTT	CASTLGKVNTEAFF
NA	TRBJ1-1	TRBV30	NA	TGTGCCTGGAGTGTGGAGATGCACACTGAAGCTTTCTTT	CAWSVEMHTEAFF
NA	TRBJ1-1	TRBV5-6	NA	TGTGCCAGCAGCTTGGCTCTCGCGTCGGCTTTCTTT	CASSLALASAFF
once	TRBJ2-6	TRBV10-1	NA	TGCGCCAGCAGAATCCCTCGGGGGACCGGGGCCAACGTCCTGACTTTC	CASRIPRGTGANVLTF
NA	TRBJ2-7	TRBV29-1	TRBD1	TGCAGCGCCCGGACAGGGAAACACTACGAGCAGTACTTC	CSARTGKHYEQYF
NA	TRBJ2-2	TRBV4-3	NA	TGCGCCAGCAGCCAAGATCCGGCAGGGCCCCCCGGGGAGCTGTTTTTT	CASSQDPAGPPGELFF
NA	TRBJ1-2	TRBV19	TRBD1	TGTGCCAGTAGTGCGACCGGGACAGGGGCCTATGGCTACACCTTC	CASSATGTGAYGYTF
NA	TRBJ2-2	TRBV29-1	TRBD1	TGCAGCGTCCTGGGACAGGGGGCTTTTGGCACCGGGGAGCTGTTTTTT	CSVLGQGAFGTGELFF